The clone carrying this TCR beta chain was counted at least ten times. Its antigen is not known. The germline V gene has CDR1 LNHNV and CDR2 YYDKDF (reference sequence). The V and J ends lost 1 base and 1 base respectively, with 20 bases between them. This CDR3 spans 18 amino acids. Amplified TCR beta CDR3 regions came from RNA transcripts. Carried out on the TCR CDR3, a first-round RT-PCR used the HTBI primer set. TCRdb reprocessed the multiplex PCR reads with MiXCR, giving one entry per CDR3 protein. Of some 500,000 distinct CDR3 sequences in the sample, around 15% are singletons; the top ten hold about 29%. The data are from a study of T cells in Graves' hyperthyroidism and ophthalmopathy. Study outcomes and limitations: Clonotypes that were expanded in thyroid above 0.001 mostly appeared in blood too. The authors' 13 V-J model separated ophthalmopathy from stable hyperthyroidism. Model-based prediction identified ophthalmopathy a median roughly 5.9 months prior to its onset.

PBMCs were sourced from approximately 9.3 ml fresh peripheral blood. The V gene is TRBV15, the J gene TRBJ2-7, with TRBD1 as a possible D gene (5 bases). Specimen: blood. The receptor was isolated from a woman aged 30 to 39 with Graves' ophthalmopathy. CDR3 loop: CATSRAQGIGKWSYEQYF. CDR3 nucleotide sequence: TGTGCCACCAGCAGAGCTCAGGGCATCGGAAAATGGTCCTACGAGCAGTACTTC.